This T cell receptor (beta chain) originates from a study of T-cell reconstitution after alpha-beta-depleted transplantation in children. Study-level points and caveats: As was reported, about two months after transplant, alpha-beta T cells came from several hundred expanded graft clones.

The V and J ends lost 7 bases and 5 bases respectively, with 17 bases between them. This CDR3 contains 14 residues. Germline V gene lookup returns CDR1 MDHEN and CDR2 SYDVKM. This sample's TCRbeta library carried unique molecular identifier barcodes. TCRdb re-analysed the PCR reads in MiXCR, keeping a single row per CDR3 protein. The sample includes 330,000 or so distinct CDR3 sequences, about a tenth of them seen just once. Of note for this clonotype: Antigen unknown.

This specimen consisted of PBMCs, obtained before TCRalphabeta/CD19-depleted stem cell transplant. The sequence derives from a boy younger than two with acute myeloid leukemia, due to receive a stem cell transplant. The gene calls are TRBV28 and TRBJ1-2; D perhaps matches TRBD1 (5 bases). The CDR3 region is CASTPGPRRYGYTF. In nucleotides, the CDR3 is TGTGCCAGCACCCCGGGACCCAGGAGGTATGGCTACACCTTC.